One sample yielded the 24 T cell receptor beta chains listed below, sequenced in a study of cytomegalovirus exposure and HLA in healthy donors. Sequencing used immunoSEQ multiplex PCR; TCRdb keeps in-frame clones, though not all of them. The table lists about 160,000 clones, over 85% of them singletons, with approximately 10% in the top ten. What was sequenced was PBMCs. These receptors all stem from a woman younger than 35 in good health and CMV-seropositive.

This chain links TRBV5-4 with TRBJ1-1; D is undetermined. The CDR3 totals 13 residues. V was pared by 3 bases and J by 1 base, with 7 bases between. Looked up from germline, CDR1 is SGHNT and CDR2 is YYREEE (reference sequence). CDR3 sequence (DNA): TGTGCCAGCAGCTGGGAGAGGAACACTGAAGCTTTCTTT. Residues: CASSWERNTEAFF.

This clone was seen just once. The chain combines TRBV27 with TRBJ2-7; the D gene is possibly TRBD1 (5 bases). V lost 0 bases and J 1 base, leaving 13 bases between the germline ends. The CDR3 totals 16 residues. Germline CDR1 MNHEY, CDR2 SMNVEV (reference sequence). CDR3: CASSLSRQGSSYEQYF. The CDR3 DNA reads as TGTGCCAGCAGTTTATCGCGCCAGGGAAGTTCCTACGAGCAGTACTTC.

This clone was observed a single time. The V and J genes are TRBV4-1 and TRBJ2-1, with 7 bases matching TRBD2. Per germline, CDR1 MGHRA and CDR2 YSYEKL. This CDR3 has 12 residues. V shed 2 bases and J 9 bases; nucleotides not matched to a gene: 1. CDR3 coding DNA: TGCGCCAGCAGCCAAACTAGCGTTGAGCAGTTCTTC. Encoded protein: CASSQTSVEQFF.

A word on this clone: A read error may account for a junction end that differs from germline. J is TRBJ2-3 and V is TRBV7-7; D not resolved. The CDR3 is made up of 14 amino acids. Germline assignment: CDR1 SSHAT and CDR2 FNYEAQ (reference sequence). This CDR3 reads CASSQTHNTDTQYF. The CDR3 DNA reads TGTGCTAGCAGCCAGACTCACAACACAGATACGCAGTATTTT.

The CDR3 region has the DNA TGTGCCAGCAGCGAATCCCCAACGAGAGAGACCCAGTACTTC. Its protein product is CASSESPTRETQYF. This chain connects TRBV11-2 to TRBJ2-5, with D uncertain. V lost 5 bases and J 4 bases, leaving 14 bases between the germline ends. The germline V gene encodes CDR1 SGHAT and CDR2 FQNNGV. The CDR3 extends over 14 amino acids.

This clone was counted a single time. The chain joins TRBV27 to TRBJ2-3; no clear D. The CDR3 loop spans 12 amino acids. CDR1 MNHEY and CDR2 SMNVEV come from the germline V gene (reference sequence). V was clipped by 5 bases and J by 4 bases, with 7 bases between them. CDR3 sequence: CASSLSADTQYF. CDR3 nucleotides: TGTGCCAGCAGTCTAAGCGCAGATACGCAGTATTTT.

The rearrangement links TRBV30 to TRBJ2-5, with no clear D. The CDR3 sequence is 12 residues long. Germline assignment: CDR1 GTSNPN and CDR2 SVGIG (reference sequence). Between the trimmed V and J ends, which lost 4 bases and 5 bases, there was a span of 11 bases. The CDR3 loop is CAWTGVRETQYF. The CDR3 DNA reads TGTGCCTGGACCGGAGTGAGGGAGACCCAGTACTTC.

This clone was counted once. The J gene is TRBJ2-7, the V gene TRBV7-8; 9 bases map to TRBD1. Germline assignment: CDR1 SGHVS and CDR2 FQNEAQ. J gave up 2 bases and V 6 bases, and 5 bases lay outside the gene matches. This CDR3 comprises 14 residues. CDR3 loop: CASRKGQGTYEQYF. CDR3 bases: TGTGCCAGCAGGAAGGGACAGGGAACCTACGAGCAGTACTTC.

DNA of the CDR3: TGTGCCAGCTCTTGGGGGCTAGGGGAACGAGAAAAACTGTTTTTT. This translates into CASSWGLGEREKLFF. The chain uses TRBV18 and TRBJ1-4, with TRBD1 as a possible D gene (6 bases). Germline lookup yields CDR1 KGHSH and CDR2 LQKENI. This CDR3 is built from 15 residues. V shed 6 bases and J shed 8 bases, with 19 bases lying between them.

This clone has just one count. The junction does not match germline at one end; this may be a read error. The CDR3 DNA sequence: TGTTCCAGCCAAGCTAGTAGCGGCTACGAGCAGTACTTC. Residues: CSSQASSGYEQYF. The gene calls are TRBV27 and TRBJ2-7; D might be TRBD2 (6 bases). The length of the CDR3 is 13 residues. Germline CDR1 MNHEY, CDR2 SMNVEV (reference sequence).

This clone was observed a single time. CDR3 protein: CAINWGGVHNEQFF. The CDR3, as DNA: TGTGCCATCAATTGGGGAGGGGTCCACAATGAGCAGTTCTTC. The chain recombines TRBV10-3 with TRBJ2-1; 7 nucleotides line up with TRBD2. J lost 5 bases, V lost 7 bases, and 8 bases had no gene match. The CDR3 spans 14 residues. Germline V lookup: CDR1 ENHRY, CDR2 SYGVKD.

The gene calls are TRBV19 and TRBJ2-3; 8 bases align to TRBD2. This CDR3 is built from 17 residues. Trimming removed 5 bases from V and 3 bases from J; junction bases left unmatched: 13. Germline V gives CDR1 LNHDA, CDR2 SQIVND (reference sequence). CDR3 sequence reads: CASSSPPGGGVTDTQYF. The CDR3 DNA reads as TGTGCCAGTAGTTCCCCCCCCGGGGGGGGTGTAACAGATACGCAGTATTTT.

The V gene is TRBV7-2, the J gene TRBJ2-6; possibly TRBD2 for D (5 bases). Germline CDR1 is SGHTA and CDR2 is FQGNSA. This CDR3 has 15 residues. V dropped 2 bases and J dropped 2 bases, with 7 bases sitting between them. CDR3 bases: TGTGCCAGCAGCTTACCTAGCCCTGGGGCCAACGTCCTGACTTTC. Protein sequence: CASSLPSPGANVLTF. The full variable domain, completed using reference TRBV7-2 and TRBJ2-6, is GAGVSQSPSNKVTEKGKDVELRCDPISGHTALYWYRQSLGQGLEFLIYFQGNSAPDKSGLPSDRFSAERTGGSVSTLTIQRTQQEDSAVYLCASSLPSPGANVLTFGAGSRLTVL.

The chain has TRBV6-1 and TRBJ2-5; no clear D. Per germline, CDR1 MNHNS and CDR2 SASEGT. The V end was cut by 2 bases, the J end by 5 bases, with 9 bases between. This CDR3 comprises 13 residues. The CDR3 loop reads CASSESFRETQYF. The CDR3 DNA is TGTGCCAGCAGTGAATCGTTCCGTGAGACCCAGTACTTC.

The chain carries TRBV10-3 and TRBJ1-1; D unresolved. The CDR3 is made up of 14 amino acids. The germline V and J ends were trimmed by 2 bases and 2 bases, with 9 bases remaining between them. Germline CDR1 ENHRY, CDR2 SYGVKD. The CDR3 sequence: CAISEGALNTEAFF. The CDR3 DNA sequence: TGTGCCATCAGTGAGGGAGCGCTAAACACTGAAGCTTTCTTT.

The chain combines TRBV5-1 with TRBJ1-1, with 9 bases matching TRBD1. CDR3 length equals 16 residues. Germline lookup yields CDR1 SGHRS and CDR2 YFSETQ. J lost 0 bases, V lost 4 bases, and 7 bases had no gene match. As DNA, the CDR3 is TGCGCCAGCAGCCGGGACAGGGATTTGTTGAACACTGAAGCTTTCTTT. It translates to CASSRDRDLLNTEAFF.

The rearrangement uses TRBV4-1 and TRBJ2-1, with 7 bases that match TRBD2. Per germline, CDR1 MGHRA and CDR2 YSYEKL. Trimming removed 1 base from V and 4 bases from J; junction bases left unmatched: 7. The CDR3 runs to 16 residues. CDR3: CASSQAGGSSYNEQFF. CDR3 DNA sequence: TGCGCCAGCAGCCAAGCGGGCGGGAGCTCGTACAATGAGCAGTTCTTC.

This clone occurred a few times. The CDR3: CAISEGEVTEAFF. In DNA, the CDR3 is TGTGCCATCAGTGAGGGGGAGGTAACTGAAGCTTTCTTT. The rearrangement joins TRBV10-3 to TRBJ1-1; D is uncertain. The CDR3 runs to 13 residues. V was clipped by 2 bases and J by 5 bases, with 9 bases between them. Germline-derived CDR1 and CDR2 are ENHRY and SYGVKD.

The chain couples TRBV30 to TRBJ2-4; D might be TRBD1 (6 bases). The CDR3 is made up of 16 amino acids. The germline V and J ends were trimmed by 0 bases and 4 bases, with 16 bases remaining between them. Per the germline V gene, CDR1 is GTSNPN and CDR2 is SVGIG (reference sequence). The CDR3 reads CAWSVSPGGGKNIQYF. DNA of the CDR3: TGTGCCTGGAGTGTCTCCCCTGGGGGCGGGAAAAACATTCAGTACTTC.

The V gene is TRBV11-2, the J gene TRBJ2-3; tentative D call: TRBD2 (5 bases). The ends were cut back, 4 bases at V and 4 bases at J, with 15 bases in the middle. Germline V CDR1 and CDR2: SGHAT, FQNNGV. There are 15 residues in the CDR3. CDR3 sequence: CASSYGLSPADTQYF. The DNA of the CDR3 is TGTGCCAGCAGCTACGGACTCTCCCCAGCAGATACGCAGTATTTT.

The chain has TRBV11-2 and TRBJ2-1; 13 nucleotides agree with TRBD2. Per the germline V gene, CDR1 is SGHAT and CDR2 is FQNNGV. This CDR3 contains 14 residues. V was clipped by 5 bases and J by 15 bases; unmatched bases: 10. The CDR3 DNA is TGTGCCAGCAGCCCCCCCTGGACTAGCGGGAGTCCGTTCTTC. Translating gives CASSPPWTSGSPFF.

V is TRBV6-1 and J is TRBJ1-4, with D possibly being TRBD1 (6 bases). V gave up 0 bases and J gave up 7 bases, with 12 bases separating them. Germline V CDR1 and CDR2: MNHNS, SASEGT. This CDR3 is 15 amino acids long. CDR3 sequence reads: CASSEALGAVEKLFF. The CDR3 DNA is TGTGCCAGCAGTGAAGCACTGGGGGCGGTTGAAAAACTGTTTTTT.

The table lists this clone with a few counts. This rearrangement joins TRBV5-4 to TRBJ2-7; D may be TRBD2 (6 bases). Germline CDR1 reads SGHNT; CDR2 reads YYREEE (reference sequence). This CDR3 has 14 amino acids. V lost 0 bases, J lost 2 bases, and 9 bases lay in between. The DNA of the CDR3 is TGTGCCAGCAGCTTGGTTGGGGGGACCTACGAGCAGTACTTC. Protein sequence: CASSLVGGTYEQYF.

V and J are TRBV6-5 and TRBJ1-4, with D maybe TRBD1 (5 bases). The CDR3 is 15 residues long. The V and J ends lost 2 bases and 5 bases respectively, with 12 bases between them. CDR1 is MNHEY, CDR2 SVGAGI, per germline. The CDR3 DNA is TGTGCCAGCAGTTACGGTTCCAGGGAAAATGAAAAACTGTTTTTT. Amino acids: CASSYGSRENEKLFF.